This TCR beta chain stems from a study of siplizumab effects on memory and regulatory T cells. Study-wide points: No naive or memory phenotype could be assigned to roughly 75-97% of proliferating clones. Alloreactive sequences from unstimulated CD4+ memory cells fell significantly with siplizumab.

Of note for this clone: Its specificity is unknown.

The V end was cut by 7 bases, the J end by 6 bases, with 13 bases between. Per the germline V gene, CDR1 is SNHLY and CDR2 is FYNNEI. CDR3 size: 14 residues. The assay looked at around 100,000 TCR templates in each sample. Produced via immunoSEQ multiplex PCR; TCRdb's table is partial and in-frame only. This sample has about 100,000 clones, with 85% to 95% found just once. The rearrangement links TRBV2 to TRBJ1-6; no clear D. The sequenced sample was non-Treg CD4+ T cells sorted from blood. The receptor was isolated from a human donor in good health. CDR3 coding DNA: TGTGCCAGCAATACTCAGGCTATTAATTCACCCCTCCACTTT. Amino acids: CASNTQAINSPLHF.